Following are 12 T cell receptor beta chains from one sample sequenced in a study of blood T cell repertoires in COVID-19. Sequenced by immunoSEQ multiplex PCR; TCRdb stores in-frame clones only, minus some. The table lists a few hundred thousand clones, about 89% of them singletons. Sample: PBMCs or T cells enriched from blood (not recorded which). The receptors were sampled from a woman aged 25 to 45 who had recovered from COVID-19.

The chain has TRBV21-1 and TRBJ1-4; no DNA check was done on the table's D call, TRBD1. TRBV21-1 has pseudogene status. The CDR3 has 18 residues. The CDR3: CASSKAHRAGLGDEKLFF. As DNA, the CDR3 is TGTGCCAGCAGCAAAGCCCACAGGGCCGGTTTAGGGGATGAAAAACTGTTTTTT.

V and J are TRBV21-1 and TRBJ1-5; TRBD1 is the table's D call, not checked against the DNA. TRBV21-1 is described as a pseudogene. The CDR3 spans 14 residues. CDR3 residues: CASSPGHANQPQHF. The DNA of the CDR3 is TGTGCCAGCAGCCCGGGACACGCCAATCAGCCCCAGCATTTT.

This rearrangement joins TRBV4-3 to TRBJ2-7; 10 nucleotides match TRBD2. CDR3 length: 17 residues. J lost 4 bases, V lost 0 bases, and 9 bases had no gene match. Germline V lookup: CDR1 LGHNA, CDR2 YSLEER. The CDR3 is CASSQDLGVAGGYEQYF. The CDR3 nucleotides read TGCGCCAGCAGCCAAGATTTGGGGGTAGCGGGAGGATACGAGCAGTACTTC.

This clone was found once. The rearrangement links TRBV19 to TRBJ1-1, with D unresolved. Germline V gene lookup returns CDR1 LNHDA and CDR2 SQIVND (reference sequence). This CDR3 comprises 16 residues. V was shortened by 4 bases and J by 3 bases, with 18 bases between the two germline ends. In DNA form, the CDR3 reads TGTGCCAGTAGTAGGCCCCGTCGGCGAGGTCACACTGAAGCTTTCTTT. This gives the protein CASSRPRRRGHTEAFF.

This clone was counted between two and nine times. The V and J genes are TRBV19 and TRBJ2-7, with TRBD1 matching over 9 bases. Germline values: CDR1 LNHDA, CDR2 SQIVND (reference sequence). The CDR3 sequence is 14 residues long. V shed 5 bases and J 4 bases; nucleotides not matched to a gene: 6. In DNA form, the CDR3 reads TGTGCCAGTAGTCTTGGGACAGGGCCTTACGAGCAGTACTTC. Encoded protein: CASSLGTGPYEQYF.

The count of this clone is one. The DNA for the CDR3 is TGCGCCAGCAGCTGGCCAGGGGAGGGTGACGAGCAGTACTTC. As protein: CASSWPGEGDEQYF. The V call is TRBV5-1, the J call TRBJ2-7; tentative D call: TRBD2 (7 bases). The V end was cut by 3 bases, the J end by 5 bases, with 15 bases between. In germline, CDR1 is SGHRS, CDR2 YFSETQ. This CDR3 comprises 14 residues.

This rearrangement joins TRBV14 to TRBJ2-1, with TRBD2 matching 9 bases. CDR1 and CDR2 from the germline V gene are SGHDN and FVKESK. The CDR3 length is 19 residues. The ends lost 2 bases at V and 2 bases at J; junction bases unmatched: 13. The CDR3 sequence: CASSQHPWKGGRAYNEQFF. CDR3 sequence (DNA): TGTGCCAGCAGCCAACACCCGTGGAAAGGCGGGAGGGCCTACAATGAGCAGTTCTTC.

The chain carries TRBV7-3 and TRBJ2-1; TRBD2 aligns across 11 bases. Losses at the gene ends were 5 bases for V and 7 bases for J; bases not matched to a gene: 7. Germline V gene lookup returns CDR1 SGHTA and CDR2 FQGTGA. This CDR3 is built from 15 residues. The CDR3 DNA reads as TGTGCCAGCAGCCGCCGACTAGCGGGAAATAATGAGCAGTTCTTC. Amino acid sequence: CASSRRLAGNNEQFF.

The V call is TRBV30, the J call TRBJ2-1; 12 bases align to TRBD2. CDR1 GTSNPN and CDR2 SVGIG come from the germline V gene (reference sequence). V lost 2 bases to trimming and J lost 10 bases; unmatched junction nucleotides: 9. This CDR3 comprises 15 residues. CDR3 loop: CAWSIGTSGYGEQFF. DNA of the CDR3: TGTGCCTGGAGTATTGGGACTAGCGGGTACGGGGAGCAGTTCTTC.

The chain couples TRBV29-1 to TRBJ1-2; D might be TRBD1 (6 bases). V lost 6 bases and J 1 base, leaving 12 bases between the germline ends. The CDR3 contains 13 residues. CDR1 is SQVTM, CDR2 ANQGSEA, per germline. The DNA of the CDR3 is TGCAGCGTCGCGAGGACAGATAACTATGGCTACACCTTC. Residues: CSVARTDNYGYTF. Filled out from reference TRBV29-1 and TRBJ1-2, the complete variable domain reads SAVISQKPSRDICQRGTSLTIQCQVDSQVTMMFWYRQQPGQSLTLIATANQGSEATYESGFVIDKFPISRPNLTFSTLTVSNMSPEDSSIYLCSVARTDNYGYTFGSGTRLTVV.

The chain is built from TRBV6-6 and TRBJ2-3; maybe TRBD2 (7 bases). Trimming took off 2 bases at V and 6 bases at J, with 18 bases between the two ends. The germline V gene has CDR1 MNHNY and CDR2 SVGAGI (reference sequence). The CDR3 is made up of 16 amino acids. CDR3 loop: CASSYRKGGRADTQYF. The CDR3 DNA sequence: TGTGCCAGCAGTTACCGAAAGGGGGGGAGGGCCGATACGCAGTATTTT.

This clone was recorded only once. The gene calls are TRBV28 and TRBJ2-7, with D perhaps TRBD2 (6 bases). The CDR3 is made up of 14 amino acids. V lost 1 base and J 2 bases, leaving 9 bases between the germline ends. Per the germline V gene, CDR1 is MDHEN and CDR2 is SYDVKM. DNA of the CDR3: TGTGCCAGCAGTTTATACGGGAGCCCCTACGAGCAGTACTTC. The encoded protein is CASSLYGSPYEQYF.